This TCR beta chain appears in the sequencing data of a study of T cells in Graves' hyperthyroidism and ophthalmopathy. On the study more broadly: Any treatment followed the collection of peripheral blood at initial diagnosis.

RNA transcripts yielded amplified TCR beta CDR3 regions. Researchers ran a first-round RT-PCR on the TCR CDR3 using the HTBI primer set. TCRdb fed the multiplex PCR reads into MiXCR, producing one record per CDR3 protein. The sample shows around 690,000 distinct CDR3 sequences, about 20% of them seen only once. Many counts were recorded for this clonotype. Trimming shortened V by 3 bases and J by 0 bases, and 10 bases separated the two germline ends. Germline V gene lookup returns CDR1 ENHRY and CDR2 SYGVKD. This CDR3 region has 15 residues. The chain couples TRBV10-3 to TRBJ2-3; D unclear. The clonotype originates from a man aged 25 to 45 with Graves' ophthalmopathy. The sequenced sample was blood. The CDR3 region has the DNA TGTGCCATCAGTGACGTAGGCGGCAGCACAGATACGCAGTATTTT. Amino acids: CAISDVGGSTDTQYF.